This T cell receptor beta chain emerged from a study of OX40 agonist ivuxolimab in advanced cancers. Study conclusions and caveats: Antigen specificity of clonally expanded peripheral T cells was not established.

Using immunoSEQ multiplex PCR, the repertoire was profiled, and TCRdb retains in-frame clones only, with some absent. In the table there are approximately 84,000 clones, around 94% of which are singletons. In regard to this clone: As yet, its antigen is unknown.

The TCR was taken from an adult with an advanced solid tumor such as melanoma, head and neck, liver or kidney cancer. The source was CD4+ or CD8+ T cells sorted from blood, collected in a trial of the OX40 agonist ivuxolimab.

Here the CDR3 reads CASSLGRGPTYGYTF. The CDR3 DNA reads as TGTGCCAGCAGCTTAGGCAGGGGTCCTACCTATGGCTACACCTTC. The V call is TRBV11-2, the J call TRBJ1-2; D is possibly TRBD1 (6 bases). Trimming pared 1 base from V and 4 bases from J, leaving 13 bases between. Germline CDR1 SGHAT, CDR2 FQNNGV. The CDR3 extends over 15 amino acids.